These 25 T cell receptor beta chains were sequenced from one sample in a study of blood T cell repertoires in COVID-19. Assay used: immunoSEQ multiplex PCR; TCRdb lists only in-frame clones, some missing. The sample shows approximately 210,000 clones, around four fifths of them seen only once. What was sequenced was peripheral blood. The source is a woman in her forties or fifties with active or convalescent COVID-19.

This chain links TRBV7-9 with TRBJ2-7; D is undetermined. Trimming removed 0 bases at V and 2 bases at J, with 5 bases between. This CDR3 region has 13 residues. Per germline, CDR1 SEHNR and CDR2 FQNEAQ (reference sequence). The CDR3 loop reads CASSLAGTYEQYV. DNA of the CDR3: TGTGCCAGCAGCTTAGCCGGTACCTACGAGCAGTACGTC.

V usage is TRBV24-1 and J usage is TRBJ2-2, with D tentatively TRBD1 (5 bases). The V end was cut by 1 base, the J end by 0 bases, with 8 bases between. The germline V gene has CDR1 KGHDR and CDR2 SFDVKD. This CDR3 spans 16 amino acids. The CDR3 spells CATSDLRTSNTGELFF. In nucleotides, the CDR3 is TGTGCCACCAGTGATTTAAGGACATCGAACACCGGGGAGCTGTTTTTT.

V usage is TRBV5-5 and J usage is TRBJ2-7; D ambiguous. This CDR3 has 14 residues. Trimming removed 2 bases at V and 3 bases at J, with 12 bases between. Germline values: CDR1 SGHKS, CDR2 YYEKEE (reference sequence). This chain's CDR3 is CASSFVLVGYEQYF. In nucleotides, the CDR3 is TGTGCCAGCAGCTTTGTACTTGTCGGCTACGAGCAGTACTTC.

The V and J genes are TRBV7-9 and TRBJ1-1; 8 positions agree with TRBD1. Trimming took 7 bases from V and 10 from J; bases not matched to a gene: 14. The CDR3 contains 14 residues. Per germline, CDR1 SEHNR and CDR2 FQNEAQ (reference sequence). The CDR3 is CASIQQGVKEGAFF. The CDR3 nucleotides are TGTGCCAGCATCCAACAGGGGGTCAAGGAGGGAGCTTTCTTT.

This chain connects TRBV18 to TRBJ1-2; TRBD1 aligns across 9 bases. There are 14 residues in the CDR3. With V trimmed by 1 base and J by 8 bases, 5 bases remained unmatched. Germline CDR1 reads KGHSH; CDR2 reads LQKENI. CDR3 sequence: CASSPLGQGGGYTF. The CDR3 nucleotides read TGTGCCAGCTCACCACTGGGACAGGGTGGAGGCTACACCTTC.

This chain links TRBV2 with TRBJ2-2; 9 bases agree with TRBD2. Germline lookup yields CDR1 SNHLY and CDR2 FYNNEI. Unmatched junction bases numbered 3, after V lost 3 bases and J lost 4 bases. The CDR3 has 15 amino acids. DNA of the CDR3: TGTGCCAGCAGTGAGGTAGCGGGAGCCACCGGGGAGCTGTTTTTT. Residues: CASSEVAGATGELFF.

The chain links TRBV7-9 to TRBJ1-1, with 8 bases lining up with TRBD1. Germline loops: CDR1 SEHNR, CDR2 FQNEAQ (reference sequence). V lost 3 bases to trimming and J lost 1 base; unmatched junction nucleotides: 4. The CDR3 sequence is 15 residues long. The CDR3, as DNA: TGTGCCAGCAGCTTTATCGGACAGGGGAACACTGAAGCTTTCTTT. Its translation: CASSFIGQGNTEAFF.

V usage is TRBV15 and J usage is TRBJ1-3, with no clear D. Between the trimmed V and J ends, which lost 2 bases and 2 bases, there was a span of 13 bases. The CDR3 is made up of 16 amino acids. CDR1 is LNHNV, CDR2 YYDKDF, per germline (reference sequence). CDR3 region: CATSRPQEAPGNTIYF. The CDR3 coding sequence is TGTGCCACCAGCAGACCCCAAGAAGCTCCTGGAAACACCATATATTTT.

This sequence joins TRBV9 and TRBJ2-2, with 10 bases that match TRBD1. Germline V lookup: CDR1 SGDLS, CDR2 YYNGEE. Trimming at V came to 4 bases and at J to 7 bases, leaving 7 bases not matched to a gene. The CDR3 loop spans 15 amino acids. The CDR3 sequence: CASSPWTGGDGELFF. The DNA of the CDR3 is TGTGCCAGCAGCCCATGGACAGGGGGGGACGGGGAGCTGTTTTTT.

The rearrangement uses TRBV5-1 and TRBJ1-2; the match to TRBD1 covers 7 bases. The ends lost 0 bases at V and 4 bases at J; junction bases unmatched: 9. The CDR3 covers 16 residues. CDR1 and CDR2 from the germline V gene are SGHRS and YFSETQ. The CDR3 protein is CASSLDSTGRIYGYTF. The CDR3 nucleotides are TGCGCCAGCAGCTTGGACTCGACAGGGCGAATCTATGGCTACACCTTC.

This chain connects TRBV30 to TRBJ2-1; 9 nucleotides line up with TRBD2. V lost 2 bases to trimming and J lost 5 bases; unmatched junction nucleotides: 10. This CDR3 comprises 16 residues. CDR1 is GTSNPN, CDR2 SVGIG, per germline (reference sequence). CDR3 region: CAWSKREVDRNNEQFF. The CDR3 nucleotides read TGTGCCTGGAGTAAGCGGGAGGTGGATAGGAACAATGAGCAGTTCTTC.

The V gene is TRBV27, the J gene TRBJ2-7, with D perhaps matching TRBD1 (6 bases). Germline values: CDR1 MNHEY, CDR2 SMNVEV (reference sequence). V lost 4 bases and J 4 bases, leaving 14 bases between the germline ends. This CDR3 has 14 amino acids. Here the CDR3 DNA reads TGTGCCAGCAGTTACCGGGACATCAGGTACGAGCAGTACTTC. This encodes CASSYRDIRYEQYF.

The chain uses TRBV6-1 and TRBJ1-1; no reliable D call. The CDR3 has 14 amino acids. Germline CDR1 and CDR2: MNHNS and SASEGT. Trimming left V 3 bases short and J 5 bases short, with 13 bases between. Written as DNA, the CDR3 is TGTGCCAGCAGTGAGACCCATCGGAGGACTGAAGCTTTCTTT. This gives the protein CASSETHRRTEAFF.

The rearrangement joins TRBV21-1 to TRBJ2-3; the table assigns TRBD2, which was not confirmed against the DNA. TRBV21-1 is reported as a pseudogene. This CDR3 contains 16 residues. CDR3 sequence (DNA): TGTGCCAGCAGCAAAGCCTCCCTCCGGAGGACAGATACGCAGTATTTT. Translating it yields CASSKASLRRTDTQYF.

The chain links TRBV30 to TRBJ1-3; a possible D gene is TRBD1 (5 bases). The CDR3 loop spans 12 amino acids. V was cut by 8 bases and J by 0 bases, with 8 bases left in between. Germline V gene lookup returns CDR1 GTSNPN and CDR2 SVGIG (reference sequence). Here the CDR3 DNA reads TGTGCCGCACAGGACTCTGGAAACACCATATATTTT. It is translated as CAAQDSGNTIYF.

The chain couples TRBV2 to TRBJ2-5, with D possibly TRBD1 on 5 matching bases. The CDR3 loop spans 16 amino acids. Germline V CDR1 and CDR2: SNHLY, FYNNEI. Trimming removed 0 bases at V and 5 bases at J, with 16 bases between. The CDR3 region has the DNA TGTGCCAGCAGTGAAGCGCTTAAGGGGCCGGGCGAGACCCAGTACTTC. Translating gives CASSEALKGPGETQYF.

The rearrangement uses TRBV4-1 and TRBJ2-3, with TRBD2 matching over 7 bases. The CDR3 runs to 16 residues. The germline CDR1 and CDR2 sequences are MGHRA and YSYEKL. J was trimmed by 1 base and V by 2 bases; bases with no gene match: 6. Here the CDR3 reads CASSQMSAGGTDTQYF. The CDR3 DNA reads as TGCGCCAGCAGCCAAATGTCGGCGGGGGGCACAGATACGCAGTATTTT.

This chain joins TRBV14 and TRBJ2-5; 11 bases align to TRBD2. Germline CDR1 SGHDN, CDR2 FVKESK. J lost 1 base, V lost 6 bases, and 10 bases had no gene match. The CDR3 sequence is 17 residues long. DNA of the CDR3: TGTGCCAGCAGGGGACTAGCGGCCCCATCCTTCCAAGAGACCCAGTACTTC. Translation: CASRGLAAPSFQETQYF.

The CDR3 spells CASSPRTNSPLHF. The CDR3 nucleotides read TGTGCCAGCTCACCCCGGACAAATTCACCCCTCCACTTT. The rearrangement links TRBV18 to TRBJ1-6, with a weak D call TRBD1 (5 bases). With 3 bases removed from V and 7 bases from J, the gap between germline ends came to 7 bases. This CDR3 comprises 13 residues. The germline V gene has CDR1 KGHSH and CDR2 LQKENI. Drawing the rest from reference TRBV18 and TRBJ1-6, the complete variable domain is NAGVMQNPRHLVRRRGQEARLRCSPMKGHSHVYWYRQLPEEGLKFMVYLQKENIIDESGMPKERFSAEFPKEGPSILRIQQVVRGDSAAYFCASSPRTNSPLHFGNGTRLTVT.

This clone was observed a few times. The CDR3 region is CASRFGAGAFSNQPQHF. The CDR3 DNA sequence: TGTGCCAGTAGGTTTGGGGCAGGGGCCTTCAGCAATCAGCCCCAGCATTTT. The chain carries TRBV19 and TRBJ1-5, with D perhaps TRBD1 (6 bases). Looked up from germline, CDR1 is LNHDA and CDR2 is SQIVND (reference sequence). The V gene lost 6 bases and the J gene lost 1 base, with 19 bases spanning the gap. The CDR3 spans 17 residues.

The chain combines TRBV4-1 with TRBJ1-2; a weak D match, TRBD1 (5 bases). The germline CDR1 and CDR2 sequences are MGHRA and YSYEKL. The CDR3 runs 17 residues. V was shortened by 2 bases and J by 1 base, with 17 bases between the two germline ends. The CDR3 protein is CASSQSTSQGVNYGYTF. The CDR3 DNA reads as TGCGCCAGCAGCCAATCGACAAGTCAGGGTGTTAACTATGGCTACACCTTC.

The chain uses TRBV11-2 and TRBJ1-5; D is perhaps TRBD1 (6 bases). Germline V gene sequence: CDR1 SGHAT, CDR2 FQNNGV. The CDR3 runs 15 residues. V was cut by 1 base and J by 0 bases, with 7 bases left in between. In DNA form, the CDR3 reads TGTGCCAGCAGCTTAGCAGGGGATAGCAATCAGCCCCAGCATTTT. It codes for CASSLAGDSNQPQHF.

V is TRBV11-1 and J is TRBJ2-2; D is ambiguous. Looked up from germline, CDR1 is SGHAT and CDR2 is FQDESV (reference sequence). CDR3 length: 14 residues. Trimming removed 4 bases from V and 6 bases from J, with 12 bases in between. The CDR3 loop is CASSSTQKSGELFF. CDR3 in DNA: TGTGCCAGCAGCTCGACACAGAAGTCCGGGGAGCTGTTTTTT.

The CDR3, as DNA: TGTGCCAGCAGTCCCCGGCTTCTAGCGGGATCAGATACGCAGTATTTT. Amino acid sequence: CASSPRLLAGSDTQYF. The gene calls are TRBV28 and TRBJ2-3; 9 bases match TRBD2. The V gene's germline CDR1 is MDHEN and CDR2 SYDVKM. V lost 5 bases and J lost 4; bases outside the gene matches: 10. This CDR3 has 16 amino acids.

The J gene is TRBJ2-7, the V gene TRBV3-1 (or the pseudogene TRBV3-2), with 8 bases lining up with TRBD1. Germline V lookup: CDR1 LGHDT, CDR2 YNNKEL (reference sequence). The V and J ends lost 5 bases and 7 bases, in that order; junction bases with no gene match: 13. The CDR3 contains 15 residues. CDR3 DNA: TGTGCCAGCAGCTATCTGGGGACAGGCTTGTGGGAGCAGTACTTC. Its translation is CASSYLGTGLWEQYF.